This section outlines one TCR beta chain sequence together with its context. Its antigen is still unknown. Those who donated were healthy HIV-negative adults, with no recent acute infections or vaccinations reported. The entry originates in a study of shared clonotypes between healthy human individuals. Study conclusions and caveats: Naive subsets, compared against memory subsets, generally had larger estimated richness values.

Deletions cut 3 bases from V and 2 bases from J, with 11 bases between. Germline values: CDR1 KGHSH, CDR2 LQKENI. The CDR3 extends over 14 amino acids. The table came from immunoSEQ multiplex PCR; TCRdb's copy has only in-frame clones and leaves some out. The sample includes 1.5 million to 1.9 million clones, under 99% of them seen just once. The sequenced material came from naive CD4+ T cells sorted from blood. Subset given: CD45RA+ positively selected. The sequence was collected from a man aged 30 to 45 in good health. The J gene is TRBJ2-7, the V gene TRBV18; D is unresolved. The CDR3 here is CASSPDVKTYEQYF. The CDR3 coding sequence is TGTGCCAGCTCACCTGACGTGAAGACCTACGAGCAGTACTTC.